The subject of this entry is one TCR beta chain. No antigen is known for it. This specimen comes from a study of CD8+ T cells in alopecia areata. Study context: Treatment comprised oral tofacitinib, 5 to 10 mg twice daily, in treated patients.

The authors extracted RNA and reverse transcribed it into cDNA as the sequencing template. Measured with immunoSEQ multiplex PCR; TCRdb has only the in-frame clones, and not every one. The table has a few hundred thousand clones, approximately 57% seen once. Treatment noted: oral pan-JAK inhibitor, 5-10 mg twice daily. General study results and limits: Scalp clonality and expanded CD8+ clones among the top 100 showed significant decreases with tofacitinib.

This TCR was sampled from a human donor with alopecia areata. The sequencing used CD4+ T cells sorted from blood, collected at week 4, from a patient treated with tofacitinib.

In DNA, the CDR3 is TGTGCCAGTGACAGGGCCGGCAATCAGCCCCAGCATTTT. Translated, it gives CASDRAGNQPQHF. The chain recombines TRBV2 with TRBJ1-5, with 7 bases matching TRBD1. The J segment lost 2 bases and the V segment lost 9 bases, leaving 4 bases of the junction unmatched. CDR3 length: 13 residues. Looked up from germline, CDR1 is SNHLY and CDR2 is FYNNEI.